The 3 T cell receptor beta chains presented below share a single source sample, sequenced in a study of blood T cell repertoires in COVID-19. Libraries were prepared by immunoSEQ multiplex PCR; TCRdb keeps only in-frame clonotypes and omits some of them. Here the sample spans approximately 300,000 clones, about 89% being singletons. Sample: PBMCs or T cells enriched from blood (not recorded which). These receptors originate from a woman younger than 35 who had recovered from COVID-19.

The chain couples TRBV15 to TRBJ2-5, with D unclear. Germline CDR1 reads LNHNV; CDR2 reads YYDKDF (reference sequence). This CDR3 has 13 residues. V lost 0 bases and J lost 3, with 5 bases in between. CDR3 residues: CATSRDQKETQYF. The CDR3 DNA follows: TGTGCCACCAGCAGAGATCAGAAAGAGACCCAGTACTTC.

The rearrangement uses TRBV30 and TRBJ2-1, with TRBD2 as a possible D gene (6 bases). The length of the CDR3 is 16 residues. CDR1 and CDR2 from the germline V gene are GTSNPN and SVGIG (reference sequence). Trimming cost V 2 bases and J 2 bases, with 16 bases left between them. The CDR3 DNA follows: TGTGCCTGGAGTCGATTCCGACTAGGCACCTACAATGAGCAGTTCTTC. This codes for CAWSRFRLGTYNEQFF.

The rearrangement links TRBV20-1 to TRBJ2-1, with D possibly TRBD2 on 5 matching bases. The V gene's germline CDR1 is DFQATT and CDR2 SNEGSKA (reference sequence). Trimming left V 3 bases short and J 2 bases short, with 14 bases between. CDR3 length equals 15 residues. CDR3 in DNA: TGCAGTGCTAGTCGCAGCCCGGGGACCTACAATGAGCAGTTCTTC. This sequence encodes CSASRSPGTYNEQFF.